This T cell receptor (beta chain) was obtained from a study of vaccination effects on CD4 cells after COVID-19. Unmatched junction bases numbered 14, after V lost 2 bases and J lost 2 bases. This CDR3 spans 19 amino acids. The V gene's germline CDR1 is KGHDR and CDR2 SFDVKD. This clone was counted a single time. Antigen specificity is unknown. Sequenced by immunoSEQ multiplex PCR; TCRdb stores in-frame clones only, minus some. The data contain 55,000 to 65,000 clones, more than 80% of them singletons. With the ViraFEST assay, the study expanded antigen-specific CD4+ T cells using viral peptide pools, then sequenced them. Researchers isolated CD4+ T cells once approximately ten days of culture had elapsed. The healthy vaccine recipients, who had no prior SARS-CoV-2 infection, showed negative nucleocapsid antibodies.

The input for sequencing was CD4+ T cells from PBMCs cultured with HCoV-229E spike peptides, taken before COVID-19 vaccination. The chain carries TRBV24-1 and TRBJ2-3; 8 bases fit TRBD1. The TCR originated in a human donor who received a COVID-19 vaccine. CDR3 sequence reads: CATSDYRTGPSGPTDTQYF. CDR3 sequence (DNA): TGTGCCACCAGTGATTACAGGACAGGGCCCTCGGGCCCCACAGATACGCAGTATTTT.